The rows below give T cell receptor beta chains drawn from one sample of a study of blood T cell repertoires in COVID-19. The protocol was immunoSEQ multiplex PCR, while the TCRdb copy is restricted to in-frame clones and leaves out a portion. The data contain 300,000 to 350,000 clones, 75% to 95% of them singletons. The sequenced sample was peripheral blood. Receptors were obtained from a young woman with COVID-19, enrolled during active disease. Each CDR3 is given with its conserved first and last residue. The order of the fields is clone size, D gene, V gene, J gene, CDR3 DNA, CDR3 protein. A D gene is named only where the DNA matches it firmly. Size is stated for part of the rows, as once, few or many counts, or as a class when the clone is expanded.

clone size: -; D gene: -; V gene: TRBV6-5; J gene: TRBJ1-5; CDR3 DNA: TGTGCCAGCAGCCCAGCGGTTTATAGCAATCAGCCCCAGCATTTT; CDR3 protein: CASSPAVYSNQPQHF
clone size: -; D gene: -; V gene: TRBV4-3; J gene: TRBJ1-3; CDR3 DNA: TGCGCCAGCAGCCAAGATTCCCCAGTCTCTGGAAACACCATATATTTT; CDR3 protein: CASSQDSPVSGNTIYF
clone size: -; D gene: TRBD2; V gene: TRBV10-1; J gene: TRBJ2-1; CDR3 DNA: TGCGCCAGCAGCTCCGGGACTAGCGGGACCTCCCGGAGGAATGAGCAGTTCTTC; CDR3 protein: CASSSGTSGTSRRNEQFF
clone size: -; D gene: -; V gene: TRBV4-1; J gene: TRBJ2-1; CDR3 DNA: TGCGCCAGCAGCCGGTCAGGGGATCTGTACAATGAGCAGTTCTTC; CDR3 protein: CASSRSGDLYNEQFF
clone size: -; D gene: TRBD1; V gene: TRBV5-6; J gene: TRBJ2-7; CDR3 DNA: TGTGCCAGCAGCATGGACAGGGGGGGCCCCTACGAGCAGTACTTC; CDR3 protein: CASSMDRGGPYEQYF
clone size: -; D gene: -; V gene: TRBV28; J gene: TRBJ2-2; CDR3 DNA: TGTGCCAGCAGGAATGGAGGTTCCGGGGAGCTGTTTTTT; CDR3 protein: CASRNGGSGELFF
clone size: -; D gene: -; V gene: TRBV4-1; J gene: TRBJ1-2; CDR3 DNA: TGCGCCAGCAGCCAAAAGGGCAGGGGCATGGGTGGCTACACCTTC; CDR3 protein: CASSQKGRGMGGYTF
clone size: once; D gene: -; V gene: TRBV28; J gene: TRBJ2-5; CDR3 DNA: TGTGCCAGCAGTCCTCAGGGGACCCAGTACTTC; CDR3 protein: CASSPQGTQYF
clone size: -; D gene: TRBD2; V gene: TRBV18; J gene: TRBJ2-7; CDR3 DNA: TGTGCCAGCTCACCTAGACTAGCGGACCGCTACGAGCAGTACTTC; CDR3 protein: CASSPRLADRYEQYF
clone size: -; D gene: -; V gene: TRBV11-1; J gene: TRBJ2-5; CDR3 DNA: TGTGCCAGCAGCCCCTCGGGAATAATCCAAGAGACCCAGTACTTC; CDR3 protein: CASSPSGIIQETQYF
clone size: -; D gene: TRBD1; V gene: TRBV4-1; J gene: TRBJ1-2; CDR3 DNA: TGCGCCAGCAGCCAAGAGTTTGCAGGGGGCTATGGCTACACCTTC; CDR3 protein: CASSQEFAGGYGYTF
clone size: once; D gene: -; V gene: TRBV4-3; J gene: TRBJ2-1; CDR3 DNA: TGCGCCAGCAGCCAAATAGCTTCCGTTTACAATGAGCAGTTCTTC; CDR3 protein: CASSQIASVYNEQFF
clone size: -; D gene: -; V gene: TRBV5-1; J gene: TRBJ2-7; CDR3 DNA: TGCGCCAGCAGCTTGGGGATGGGGGGGCGCAAATCCTACGAGCAGTACTTC; CDR3 protein: CASSLGMGGRKSYEQYF
clone size: -; D gene: -; V gene: TRBV9; J gene: TRBJ2-3; CDR3 DNA: TGTGCCAGCAGCGTAGGTTCTGGCGAGGTAGATACGCAGTATTTT; CDR3 protein: CASSVGSGEVDTQYF
clone size: -; D gene: -; V gene: TRBV6-1; J gene: TRBJ1-1; CDR3 DNA: TGTGCCAGCAGTGAAGGGGCGGGAAACACTGAAGCTTTCTTT; CDR3 protein: CASSEGAGNTEAFF
clone size: -; D gene: TRBD1; V gene: TRBV6-5; J gene: TRBJ1-4; CDR3 DNA: TGTGCCAGCAGACCCCGGACAGGGTTTGATGAAAAACTGTTTTTT; CDR3 protein: CASRPRTGFDEKLFF
clone size: -; D gene: TRBD2; V gene: TRBV4-1; J gene: TRBJ2-7; CDR3 DNA: TGCGCCAGCAGCCAAGAGAGGCGGGGAGGGAACTACGAGCAGTACTTC; CDR3 protein: CASSQERRGGNYEQYF
clone size: -; D gene: TRBD1; V gene: TRBV5-8; J gene: TRBJ2-5; CDR3 DNA: TGTGCCAGCAGCTTGGACAGGGGGAGTCGTCGGTGGACCCAGTACTTC; CDR3 protein: CASSLDRGSRRWTQYF
clone size: -; D gene: -; V gene: TRBV5-5; J gene: TRBJ2-7; CDR3 DNA: TGTGCCAGCAGCTTGGCCAATCTAGTACCCTACGAGCAGTACTTC; CDR3 protein: CASSLANLVPYEQYF
clone size: once; D gene: TRBD2; V gene: TRBV27; J gene: TRBJ2-1; CDR3 DNA: TGTGCCAGTAAGAGGGCGGGAGGGGGGAATGAGCAGTTCTTC; CDR3 protein: CASKRAGGGNEQFF
clone size: -; D gene: TRBD1; V gene: TRBV28; J gene: TRBJ2-1; CDR3 DNA: TGTGCCAGCAGTCCTATTGGACAGGGAAACTACAATGAGCAGTTCTTC; CDR3 protein: CASSPIGQGNYNEQFF
clone size: -; D gene: -; V gene: TRBV2; J gene: TRBJ1-4; CDR3 DNA: TGTGCCAGCAGTGTCAGGAGGAACGAAAAACTGTTTTTT; CDR3 protein: CASSVRRNEKLFF
clone size: -; D gene: -; V gene: TRBV2; J gene: TRBJ2-7; CDR3 DNA: TGTGCCAGCAGTGATTCCGGGGAGCAGTACTTC; CDR3 protein: CASSDSGEQYF
clone size: -; D gene: -; V gene: TRBV11-1; J gene: TRBJ2-7; CDR3 DNA: TGTGCCAGCAGCTCAACAGGGTACCCCTACGAGCAGTACTTC; CDR3 protein: CASSSTGYPYEQYF
clone size: -; D gene: TRBD1; V gene: TRBV4-1; J gene: TRBJ1-1; CDR3 DNA: TGCGCCAGCAGCGGACAGGAGAACACTGAAGCTTTCTTT; CDR3 protein: CASSGQENTEAFF
clone size: -; D gene: -; V gene: TRBV15; J gene: TRBJ1-1; CDR3 DNA: TGTGCCACCAGCAGAGATCGAGTGAACACTGAAGCTTTCTTT; CDR3 protein: CATSRDRVNTEAFF
clone size: few; D gene: TRBD1; V gene: TRBV19; J gene: TRBJ1-6; CDR3 DNA: TGTGCCAGTAGTACAGACAGGGCGAGTAATTCACCCCTCCACTTT; CDR3 protein: CASSTDRASNSPLHF
clone size: -; D gene: TRBD1; V gene: TRBV7-2; J gene: TRBJ1-2; CDR3 DNA: TGTGCCAGCAGCCGGACAGGGGGAGGCGGCTATGGCTACACCTTC; CDR3 protein: CASSRTGGGGYGYTF
clone size: -; D gene: TRBD1; V gene: TRBV29-1; J gene: TRBJ1-6; CDR3 DNA: TGCAGCGTCAGGACAGGGGGCGGGTTGGATTCACCCCTCCACTTT; CDR3 protein: CSVRTGGGLDSPLHF
clone size: -; D gene: -; V gene: TRBV4-1; J gene: TRBJ2-3; CDR3 DNA: TGCGCCAGCAGCCAAGCCTCGGGAGCAGATACGCAGTATTTT; CDR3 protein: CASSQASGADTQYF
clone size: -; D gene: -; V gene: TRBV21-1; J gene: TRBJ1-3; CDR3 DNA: TGTGCCAGCAGCCCAAACCGGTCGGGACAGAAGATTCCAGGTGGAAACACCATATATTTT; CDR3 protein: CASSPNRSGQKIPGGNTIYF
clone size: -; D gene: TRBD2; V gene: TRBV11-2; J gene: TRBJ2-7; CDR3 DNA: TGTGCCAGCAGCTTAGCGAGCGGGAGGATCTACGAGCAGTACTTC; CDR3 protein: CASSLASGRIYEQYF
clone size: -; D gene: -; V gene: TRBV29-1; J gene: TRBJ2-7; CDR3 DNA: TGCAGCGTTGAAGACACTGTATCCTACGAGCAGTACTTC; CDR3 protein: CSVEDTVSYEQYF
clone size: few; D gene: -; V gene: TRBV11-2; J gene: TRBJ1-2; CDR3 DNA: TGTGCCAGCAGCTTCTTGACAGGCCCCTATGGCTACACCTTC; CDR3 protein: CASSFLTGPYGYTF
clone size: few; D gene: TRBD1; V gene: TRBV2; J gene: TRBJ1-1; CDR3 DNA: TGTGCCAGCAAGGGGGCGGGAAACACTGAAGCTTTCTTT; CDR3 protein: CASKGAGNTEAFF
clone size: few; D gene: TRBD1; V gene: TRBV2; J gene: TRBJ1-5; CDR3 DNA: TGTGCCAGCAGTGCGGACAGGGGGCTTCAGCCCCAGCATTTT; CDR3 protein: CASSADRGLQPQHF
clone size: -; D gene: -; V gene: TRBV10-1; J gene: TRBJ1-1; CDR3 DNA: TGCGCCAGCAGTCCTACATACGACAGGAGCACTGAAGCTTTCTTT; CDR3 protein: CASSPTYDRSTEAFF
clone size: few; D gene: TRBD1; V gene: TRBV19; J gene: TRBJ1-5; CDR3 DNA: TGTGCCAGTACGGACAGGGCACCACTAGTGGGCAATCAGCCCCAGCATTTT; CDR3 protein: CASTDRAPLVGNQPQHF
clone size: -; D gene: TRBD2; V gene: TRBV15; J gene: TRBJ2-1; CDR3 DNA: TGTGCCACCAGCAGAGAAGGTACTAGCGCTTACAATGAGCAGTTCTTC; CDR3 protein: CATSREGTSAYNEQFF
clone size: -; D gene: TRBD1; V gene: TRBV6-5; J gene: TRBJ2-1; CDR3 DNA: TGTGCCAGCAGTAACCGGGACAGGGGATACAATGAGCAGTTCTTC; CDR3 protein: CASSNRDRGYNEQFF
clone size: -; D gene: TRBD2; V gene: TRBV24-1; J gene: TRBJ2-3; CDR3 DNA: TGTGCCACCAGTGATCTCGGGACTAGCGGGAGCTCCGGCACAGATACGCAGTATTTT; CDR3 protein: CATSDLGTSGSSGTDTQYF
clone size: once; D gene: -; V gene: TRBV5-5; J gene: TRBJ1-4; CDR3 DNA: TGTGCCAGCAGTTTGGCCGGGGGTTTGGGGGAAAAACTGTTTTTT; CDR3 protein: CASSLAGGLGEKLFF
clone size: -; D gene: TRBD2; V gene: TRBV6-5; J gene: TRBJ2-7; CDR3 DNA: TGTGCCAGCAAAATAGGGCAGGGAGGGGAGCAGTACTTC; CDR3 protein: CASKIGQGGEQYF
clone size: -; D gene: -; V gene: TRBV7-9; J gene: TRBJ2-3; CDR3 DNA: TGTGCCAGCAGCTTTAGTGGGGGCGCAGATACGCAGTATTTT; CDR3 protein: CASSFSGGADTQYF
clone size: -; D gene: TRBD2; V gene: TRBV6-4; J gene: TRBJ2-1; CDR3 DNA: TGTGCCAGCAGTGAGGGAGGGGCGAATGAGCAGTTCTTC; CDR3 protein: CASSEGGANEQFF
clone size: -; D gene: TRBD1; V gene: TRBV28; J gene: TRBJ2-3; CDR3 DNA: TGTGCCGCCCCATCAAACCGGGACAGGACAGATACGCAGTATTTT; CDR3 protein: CAAPSNRDRTDTQYF